This T cell receptor (beta chain) was identified in a study of siplizumab effects on memory and regulatory T cells. Whole-study findings and limits: Memory cells seemed less diverse than naive T cells, which also seemed major contributors to the alloresponse.

Looked up from germline, CDR1 is MNHEY and CDR2 is SMNVEV (reference sequence). V was clipped by 3 bases and J by 0 bases, with 13 bases between them. The CDR3 consists of 16 residues. Libraries were prepared by immunoSEQ multiplex PCR; TCRdb keeps only in-frame clonotypes and omits some of them. In the table there are over 90,000 clones, approximately 90% of which are singletons. As for this clone: Its specificity is not known.

V is TRBV27 and J is TRBJ2-3; D is unresolved. The specimen sequenced was CD4+ T cells sorted from blood. The clonotype originates from a human donor in good health. This chain's CDR3 is CASSFGRFLSTDTQYF. The CDR3 region has the DNA TGTGCCAGCAGTTTCGGCCGGTTCCTAAGCACAGATACGCAGTATTTT.